Below, 23 T cell receptor beta chains from the same sample are listed, as sequenced in a study of PD-L1 blockade in urothelial cancer. The time point denotes: peripheral blood 6 weeks after treatment start. Only in-frame clones appear in the TCRdb table, and some are missing; sequencing was by immunoSEQ multiplex PCR. The sample lists 48,000 or so clones; approximately 80% were seen once. This sample comprised PBMCs, obtained around atezolizumab (anti-PD-L1) treatment. The receptors come from a man aged 70 or older with urothelial cancer.

This chain uses TRBV28 with TRBJ2-7, with a weak D call TRBD1 (6 bases). The V end lost 3 bases, the J end lost 4 bases, and 22 bases lay between the germline ends. This CDR3 region has 17 residues. Germline CDR1 MDHEN, CDR2 SYDVKM. In nucleotides, the CDR3 is TGTGCCAGCAGTTTGCCGTCCCGGCGACAGGTCACTTACGAGCAGTACTTC. It encodes CASSLPSRRQVTYEQYF.

The chain recombines TRBV11-2 with TRBJ2-2, with 11 bases fitting TRBD2. The ends lost 2 bases at V and 0 bases at J; junction bases unmatched: 2. This CDR3 has 17 residues. CDR1 is SGHAT and CDR2 is FQNNGV in the germline V gene. This CDR3 reads CASSLLTSGANTGELFF. CDR3 nucleotide sequence: TGTGCCAGCAGCTTATTGACTAGCGGGGCGAACACCGGGGAGCTGTTTTTT.

The chain has TRBV29-1 and TRBJ2-4, with TRBD2 matching over 12 bases. The CDR3 spans 18 residues. J was trimmed by 9 bases and V by 2 bases; bases with no gene match: 17. In germline, CDR1 is SQVTM, CDR2 ANQGSEA. CDR3 region: CSVELLPTSGRRKVIQYF. The CDR3 DNA reads TGCAGCGTTGAATTACTACCCACTAGCGGGAGGAGGAAGGTCATTCAGTACTTC.

The chain links TRBV29-1 to TRBJ1-5, with D tentatively TRBD1 (6 bases). V was clipped by 4 bases and J by 3 bases, with 13 bases between them. The CDR3 sequence is 14 residues long. Looked up from germline, CDR1 is SQVTM and CDR2 is ANQGSEA. In DNA, the CDR3 is TGCAGCGTTGTCCTCGCAGGGGCCAATCAGCCCCAGCATTTT. Translated: CSVVLAGANQPQHF.

The chain joins TRBV7-9 to TRBJ1-5; D gene uncertain. The CDR3 is 14 amino acids. The germline V gene has CDR1 SEHNR and CDR2 FQNEAQ (reference sequence). Trimming cost V 1 base and J 6 bases, with 10 bases left between them. CDR3 coding DNA: TGTGCCAGCAGCTTAGGAGGCGGGTTTCAGCCCCAGCATTTT. It yields the protein CASSLGGGFQPQHF.

This chain connects TRBV19 to TRBJ2-5; 7 bases align to TRBD2. With V trimmed by 5 bases and J by 2 bases, 8 bases remained unmatched. This CDR3 comprises 15 residues. The germline V gene has CDR1 LNHDA and CDR2 SQIVND (reference sequence). The CDR3 spells CASSGLTSDQETQYF. The CDR3 nucleotides read TGTGCCAGTAGTGGACTTACTAGCGATCAAGAGACCCAGTACTTC.

The CDR3 here is CASSPPDSHAAQYF. For the CDR3, the DNA is TGTGCCAGCAGTCCCCCCGATAGTCACGCGGCGCAGTATTTT. This chain joins TRBV28 and TRBJ2-3, with D unclear. With 5 bases removed from V and 10 bases from J, the gap between germline ends came to 19 bases. From germline, CDR1 is MDHEN and CDR2 SYDVKM. This CDR3 region has 14 residues.

The rearrangement joins TRBV28 to TRBJ2-4; 15 positions agree with TRBD2. Trimming cost V 6 bases and J 8 bases; bases outside gene matches: 5. The CDR3 totals 15 residues. From germline, CDR1 is MDHEN and CDR2 SYDVKM. The CDR3 sequence: CASRRTSGRGDIQYF. In DNA, the CDR3 is TGTGCCAGCAGACGGACTAGCGGGAGGGGGGACATTCAGTACTTC. Supplemented by reference TRBV28 and TRBJ2-4, the full variable domain reads DVKVTQSSRYLVKRTGEKVFLECVQDMDHENMFWYRQDPGLGLRLIYFSYDVKMKEKGDIPEGYSVSREKKERFSLILESASTNQTSMYLCASRRTSGRGDIQYFGAGTRLSVL.

This clone was seen a handful of times. This chain links TRBV7-3 with TRBJ2-2; 10 nucleotides match TRBD2. V lost 4 bases to trimming and J lost 2 bases; unmatched junction nucleotides: 1. CDR1 is SGHTA and CDR2 is FQGTGA in the germline V gene. The CDR3 consists of 15 residues. The CDR3 DNA reads TGTGCCAGCAGCTGGACTAGCGGTAACACCGGGGAGCTGTTTTTT. Translated: CASSWTSGNTGELFF.

V is TRBV7-8 and J is TRBJ1-3; weak D call: TRBD1 (6 bases). V was cut by 3 bases and J by 2 bases, with 8 bases left in between. Looked up from germline, CDR1 is SGHVS and CDR2 is FQNEAQ. The CDR3 contains 14 residues. DNA for the CDR3: TGTGCCAGCAGCTTGGGGGCGGCTGGAAACACCATATATTTT. Encoded protein: CASSLGAAGNTIYF.

The chain employs TRBV6-6 and TRBJ1-4; 9 positions match TRBD1. V lost 6 bases and J lost 8; bases outside the gene matches: 7. The CDR3 sequence is 14 residues long. Per germline, CDR1 MNHNY and CDR2 SVGAGI (reference sequence). CDR3 amino acids: CASSSDRGGEKLFF. The CDR3 DNA is TGTGCCAGCAGCTCGGACAGGGGAGGGGAAAAACTGTTTTTT.

V is TRBV5-1 and J is TRBJ2-2; 13 positions agree with TRBD2. This CDR3 region has 18 residues. Trimming removed 0 bases from V and 4 bases from J; junction bases left unmatched: 6. Germline lookup yields CDR1 SGHRS and CDR2 YFSETQ. CDR3 residues: CASSLELAGGSGTGELFF. The DNA of the CDR3 is TGCGCCAGCAGCTTGGAACTAGCGGGAGGGTCGGGCACCGGGGAGCTGTTTTTT.

The chain joins TRBV2 to TRBJ1-1, with a possible D match to TRBD1 (6 bases). The CDR3 totals 16 residues. Germline V gives CDR1 SNHLY, CDR2 FYNNEI. Trimming took 7 bases from V and 2 from J, leaving 20 bases between them. The CDR3 nucleotides are TGTGCCAGCAAGGTGGAGGGGGGGGCCTCTAACACTGAAGCTTTCTTT. Translated, it gives CASKVEGGASNTEAFF.

The chain is built from TRBV4-2 and TRBJ1-1; possibly TRBD1 for D (5 bases). Germline loops: CDR1 LGHNA, CDR2 YNFKEQ. Trimming stripped 4 bases from V and 6 bases from J, with 12 bases between. CDR3 length equals 13 residues. The CDR3 coding sequence is TGTGCCAGCAGCCGGACGGGAGGGGCTGAAGCTTTCTTT. This translates into CASSRTGGAEAFF.

V usage is TRBV30 and J usage is TRBJ2-3, with 8 nucleotides matching TRBD2. In germline, CDR1 is GTSNPN, CDR2 SVGIG (reference sequence). Losses at the gene ends were 7 bases for V and 0 bases for J; bases not matched to a gene: 18. The CDR3 has 18 amino acids. CDR3 sequence: CASASGRGIRSSTDTQYF. The CDR3 nucleotides read TGTGCCTCTGCGAGCGGGAGAGGAATTCGATCTAGCACAGATACGCAGTATTTT.

In its sample, this clone was seen once. V is TRBV10-1 and J is TRBJ2-7; 10 bases map to TRBD2. CDR1 is WNHNN, CDR2 SYGVQD, per germline (reference sequence). V gave up 3 bases and J gave up 3 bases; unmatched junction bases: 8. The CDR3 totals 16 residues. The DNA for the CDR3 is TGCGCCAGCAGTGATTCAGGGACTAGCGCCTACTACGAGCAGTACTTC. The encoded protein is CASSDSGTSAYYEQYF.

The chain combines TRBV30 with TRBJ2-7, with 10 bases identical to TRBD2. Germline CDR1 and CDR2: GTSNPN and SVGIG (reference sequence). The ends lost 4 bases at V and 5 bases at J; junction bases unmatched: 11. The CDR3 extends over 15 amino acids. The DNA of the CDR3 is TGTGCCTGGAAGCCTCTAGCGGGAGATGCGGACGAGCAGTACTTC. Protein product: CAWKPLAGDADEQYF.

The chain recombines TRBV7-6 with TRBJ1-1; TRBD1 might be the D (6 bases). The CDR3 consists of 13 residues. The germline V gene encodes CDR1 SGHVS and CDR2 FNYEAQ. Trimming took off 8 bases at V and 5 bases at J, with 15 bases between the two ends. CDR3 residues: CASRQTGRTEAFF. The CDR3 coding sequence is TGTGCCAGCCGCCAAACAGGGCGGACTGAAGCTTTCTTT.

The rearrangement links TRBV5-1 to TRBJ1-3; D perhaps matches TRBD1 (6 bases). This CDR3 spans 14 amino acids. Germline assignment: CDR1 SGHRS and CDR2 YFSETQ. With 4 bases removed from V and 3 bases from J, the gap between germline ends came to 11 bases. The CDR3 nucleotides are TGCGCCAGCAGCAACGGACAGAGTGGAAACACCATATATTTT. It is translated as CASSNGQSGNTIYF. Full variable domain (missing parts from reference TRBV5-1 and TRBJ1-3): KAGVTQTPRYLIKTRGQQVTLSCSPISGHRSVSWYQQTPGQGLQFLFEYFSETQRNKGNFPGRFSGRQFSNSRSEMNVSTLELGDSALYLCASSNGQSGNTIYFGEGSWLTVV.

This sequence joins TRBV28 and TRBJ2-1; maybe TRBD1 (5 bases). The CDR3 loop spans 11 amino acids. V was pared by 8 bases and J by 7 bases, with 9 bases between. Germline-derived CDR1 and CDR2 are MDHEN and SYDVKM. The CDR3 region has the DNA TGTGCCAGCGGATACAGGAATGAGCAGTTCTTC. Its translation: CASGYRNEQFF.

This clone showed up just once. The chain joins TRBV30 to TRBJ1-5; 9 bases line up with TRBD1. The CDR3 runs 14 residues. V was clipped by 1 base and J by 5 bases; unmatched bases: 3. Germline V gives CDR1 GTSNPN, CDR2 SVGIG (reference sequence). CDR3: CAWSEGQGYQPQHF. CDR3 DNA sequence: TGTGCCTGGAGTGAAGGACAGGGGTATCAGCCCCAGCATTTT.

The chain has TRBV4-1 and TRBJ2-7, with 7 bases that match TRBD2. Germline CDR1 reads MGHRA; CDR2 reads YSYEKL. The CDR3 is 15 amino acids. V dropped 4 bases and J dropped 2; count of bases not matched to a gene: 8. The CDR3 sequence is CASSLTASGTYEQYF. In nucleotides, the CDR3 is TGCGCCAGCAGCCTAACGGCCAGCGGGACCTACGAGCAGTACTTC.

This chain uses TRBV5-4 with TRBJ1-5; 8 positions match TRBD1. J gave up 6 bases and V 2 bases, and 7 bases lay outside the gene matches. The CDR3 extends over 15 amino acids. Germline CDR1 is SGHNT and CDR2 is YYREEE (reference sequence). The CDR3 bases are TGTGCCAGCAGCTTCTACGGACAGGGTGGTCAGCCCCAGCATTTT. Its protein is CASSFYGQGGQPQHF.